Below are 31 T cell receptor beta chains sequenced from a single sample in a study of T cells in Graves' hyperthyroidism and ophthalmopathy. The TCR beta CDR3 regions underwent amplification using RNA transcripts as the source. The HTBI set primed first-round TCR CDR3 RT-PCR. TCRdb called the multiplex PCR reads again in MiXCR, with one record for every CDR3 protein. In the table there are 400,000 to 550,000 distinct CDR3 sequences, approximately 25% of which are singletons. Specimen: blood. The receptors here all came from a woman aged 30 to 39 with Graves' ophthalmopathy.

V usage is TRBV20-1 and J usage is TRBJ1-1; 8 nucleotides line up with TRBD1. The junction had 6 bases not matched to a gene; V was cut back by 3 bases and J by 6 bases. This CDR3 is 13 amino acids long. Germline CDR1 is DFQATT and CDR2 is SNEGSKA (reference sequence). CDR3 DNA: TGCAGTGCTAGGGCGACAGGGGCTGCTGAAGCTTTCTTT. Amino acids: CSARATGAAEAFF.

This clonotype has just a few counts. The genes are TRBV6-2 or TRBV6-3 and TRBJ2-7; TRBD2 matches at 10 bases. The CDR3 has 14 residues. V was clipped by 4 bases and J by 2 bases; unmatched bases: 2. Germline assignment: CDR1 MNHEY and CDR2 SVGEGT. This chain's CDR3 is CASSSSGGPYEQYF. The CDR3 nucleotides are TGTGCCAGCAGTTCTAGCGGGGGACCCTACGAGCAGTACTTC.

This clonotype came up many times. This chain joins TRBV18 and TRBJ1-3, with D hard to call. Per the germline V gene, CDR1 is KGHSH and CDR2 is LQKENI. The germline V and J ends were trimmed by 2 bases and 7 bases, with 9 bases remaining between them. This CDR3 has 13 amino acids. The CDR3 DNA is TGTGCCAGCTCACCATCGGATGGTAACACCATATATTTT. Translation gives CASSPSDGNTIYF.

This clonotype was detected a few times. A much larger clone differs by one base, so this may be a read error. The genes are TRBV20-1 and TRBJ1-1; weak D call: TRBD1 (6 bases). The germline gives CDR1 DFQATT, CDR2 SNEGSKA (reference sequence). Deletions cut 3 bases from V and 1 base from J, with 15 bases between. There are 15 residues in the CDR3. The CDR3 nucleotides read TGCAGTGCTAGTGCCCGTGGGACAAGGAACACTGAAGCTTTCTTT. Encoded protein: CSASARGTRNTEAFF.

This clonotype occurred many times. The DNA is omitted, as the CDR3 cannot be located on it reliably, and the CDR3 follows TCRdb's listing. The rearrangement links TRBV12-3 or TRBV12-4 to TRBJ1-2; whether TRBD1, the table's D call, matches the DNA was not checked. Termini included, the CDR3 measures 14 amino acids. CDR3: CASSTSDRAYGYTF.

This clonotype was observed many times. The chain recombines TRBV6-5 with TRBJ2-3; D gene uncertain. Trimming shortened V by 0 bases and J by 3 bases, and 7 bases separated the two germline ends. The germline V gene encodes CDR1 MNHEY and CDR2 SVGAGI. CDR3 length: 14 amino acids. CDR3 sequence: CASSYSAATDTQYF. The CDR3 DNA follows: TGTGCCAGCAGTTACTCCGCCGCGACAGATACGCAGTATTTT.

At least ten counts were recorded for this clonotype. The chain recombines TRBV13 with TRBJ2-3, with TRBD2 matching over 14 bases. Germline V gene lookup returns CDR1 PRHDT and CDR2 FYEKMQ (reference sequence). The CDR3 runs to 20 residues. V lost 5 bases and J lost 2; bases outside the gene matches: 15. This CDR3 reads CASSPGLAGGRTYSTDTQYF. In DNA form, the CDR3 reads TGTGCCAGCAGCCCCGGACTAGCGGGGGGTAGGACTTATTCCACAGATACGCAGTATTTT.

This clonotype appeared many times. The chain employs TRBV4-1 and TRBJ1-1; D uncertain. Deletions cut 1 base from V and 1 base from J, with 13 bases between. CDR3 length: 16 residues. Germline CDR1 and CDR2: MGHRA and YSYEKL. CDR3 protein: CASSQGVISENTEAFF. CDR3 bases: TGCGCCAGCAGCCAAGGGGTTATTTCCGAGAACACTGAAGCTTTCTTT.

The sample holds one count of this clonotype. The chain links TRBV6-2 or TRBV6-3 to TRBJ2-2, with a possible D match to TRBD2 (7 bases). Between the trimmed V and J ends, which lost 4 bases and 2 bases, there was a span of 20 bases. The CDR3 extends over 18 amino acids. Germline V gives CDR1 MNHEY, CDR2 SVGEGT. In DNA form, the CDR3 reads TGTGCCAGCAGTTCATCGAGGGGGGGACCCTACAACACCGGGGAGCTGTTTTTT. This codes for CASSSSRGGPYNTGELFF.

In this sample, this clonotype turned up a few times. The chain links TRBV30 to TRBJ2-5, with D uncertain. Trimming cost V 1 base and J 4 bases, with 10 bases left between them. The germline V gene has CDR1 GTSNPN and CDR2 SVGIG (reference sequence). CDR3 length: 13 residues. The CDR3 is CAWSGPRGETQYF. The CDR3 DNA reads as TGTGCCTGGAGTGGGCCCCGAGGAGAGACCCAGTACTTC.

This clonotype was found a few times. V gene TRBV6-5 combines with J gene TRBJ1-1; D remains unclear. Trimming removed 7 bases at V and 3 bases at J, with 12 bases between. Per the germline V gene, CDR1 is MNHEY and CDR2 is SVGAGI. The CDR3 spans 13 residues. The CDR3 DNA is TGTGCCAGCAAGGATGACGGGTACACTGAAGCTTTCTTT. It codes for CASKDDGYTEAFF.

This clonotype was recorded at least ten times. This chain connects TRBV2 to TRBJ1-2; no firm D call. Looked up from germline, CDR1 is SNHLY and CDR2 is FYNNEI. Trimming left V 6 bases short and J 3 bases short, with 11 bases between. CDR3 size: 13 residues. This CDR3 reads CASRGGVHYGYTF. CDR3 nucleotide sequence: TGTGCCAGCAGGGGCGGGGTTCACTATGGCTACACCTTC.

This clonotype was seen at least ten times. CDR3 sequence: CAISGTESNYGYTF. For the CDR3, the DNA is TGTGCCATCAGTGGGACAGAATCTAACTATGGCTACACCTTC. V usage is TRBV10-3 and J usage is TRBJ1-2; TRBD1 might be the D (6 bases). Trimming took off 4 bases at V and 0 bases at J, with 9 bases between the two ends. The CDR3 totals 14 residues. In germline, CDR1 is ENHRY, CDR2 SYGVKD.

Ten or more counts support this clonotype. This chain links TRBV7-8 with TRBJ2-7; D is uncertain. V lost 9 bases and J lost 7, with 16 bases in between. Germline V CDR1 and CDR2: SGHVS, FQNEAQ. The CDR3 totals 12 residues. For the CDR3, the DNA is TGTGCCAGTACCACGGTTTTTGGGGAGCAGTACTTC. Amino acid sequence: CASTTVFGEQYF.

This clonotype was counted ten times or more. The CDR3 sequence is CASSFLGSTVSIYGYTF. In DNA, the CDR3 is TGTGCCAGCAGTTTCCTCGGATCGACAGTTTCGATCTATGGCTACACCTTC. This sequence joins TRBV28 and TRBJ1-2; weak D call: TRBD1 (5 bases). V was pared by 3 bases and J by 4 bases, with 21 bases between. Germline V lookup: CDR1 MDHEN, CDR2 SYDVKM. This CDR3 spans 17 amino acids.

The rearrangement links TRBV3-1 to TRBJ2-2; D unclear. Deletions cut 2 bases from V and 5 bases from J, with 6 bases between. This CDR3 has 13 residues. Germline V gives CDR1 LGHDT, CDR2 YNNKEL (reference sequence). As DNA, the CDR3 is TGTGCCAGCAGCCAAAGCAATACCGGGGAGCTGTTTTTT. Protein product: CASSQSNTGELFF.

This clonotype was found a few times. The V gene is TRBV20-1, the J gene TRBJ2-7; D possibly matches TRBD1 or TRBD2 (5 bases each). Germline values: CDR1 DFQATT, CDR2 SNEGSKA (reference sequence). This CDR3 has 12 residues. Deletions cut 0 bases from V and 7 bases from J, with 10 bases between. The chain's CDR3 is CSARDRWGEQYF. The CDR3 DNA sequence: TGCAGTGCTAGAGATCGATGGGGGGAGCAGTACTTC.

This clonotype was seen many times. J is TRBJ1-5 and V is TRBV20-1, with D unresolved. Trimming removed 6 bases from V and 0 bases from J, with 12 bases in between. The CDR3 has 14 residues. The V gene's germline CDR1 is DFQATT and CDR2 SNEGSKA (reference sequence). The DNA for the CDR3 is TGCAGTGCAAACGACCGCAATAGCAATCAGCCCCAGCATTTT. Protein sequence: CSANDRNSNQPQHF.

In this sample, this clonotype turned up many times. This sequence joins TRBV6-1 and TRBJ1-1; D not resolved. The CDR3 extends over 12 amino acids. V dropped 4 bases and J dropped 4 bases, with 7 bases sitting between them. Germline CDR1 reads MNHNS; CDR2 reads SASEGT. CDR3 sequence (DNA): TGTGCCAGCAGTGTTCACCGCACTGAAGCTTTCTTT. Its translation: CASSVHRTEAFF.

This clonotype was seen ten or more times. V is TRBV19 and J is TRBJ1-1, with D perhaps matching TRBD1 (6 bases). This CDR3 region has 18 residues. The V end was cut by 1 base, the J end by 1 base, with 19 bases between. The germline V gene has CDR1 LNHDA and CDR2 SQIVND (reference sequence). The CDR3, as DNA: TGTGCCAGTAGTATAGGATGGAGACTAGGGGGAAAGAACACTGAAGCTTTCTTT. It yields the protein CASSIGWRLGGKNTEAFF.

This clonotype occurred many times. The CDR3 DNA follows: TGTGCCAGCAGCACTTACAGGGGGCTGGGGGAGACCCAGTACTTC. Translated, it gives CASSTYRGLGETQYF. The V gene is TRBV7-2, the J gene TRBJ2-5; TRBD1 aligns across 9 bases. Trimming cost V 5 bases and J 5 bases; bases outside gene matches: 9. CDR3 length: 15 residues. Germline V gene lookup returns CDR1 SGHTA and CDR2 FQGNSA.

This clonotype was seen many times. The chain recombines TRBV6-1 with TRBJ1-1; no definite D call. V was pared by 2 bases and J by 0 bases, with 10 bases between. This CDR3 comprises 15 residues. CDR1 and CDR2 from the germline V gene are MNHNS and SASEGT. DNA of the CDR3: TGTGCCAGCAGTGAATTCACCTACATGAACACTGAAGCTTTCTTT. This sequence encodes CASSEFTYMNTEAFF.

V is TRBV7-2 and J is TRBJ1-3; D is unclear. This CDR3 has 15 amino acids. V gave up 0 bases and J gave up 1 base, with 7 bases separating them. The germline V gene has CDR1 SGHTA and CDR2 FQGNSA. The CDR3 protein is CASSLAPGSGNTIYF. CDR3 nucleotides: TGTGCCAGCAGCTTAGCACCGGGTTCTGGAAACACCATATATTTT.

This rearrangement joins TRBV20-1 to TRBJ2-5; possibly TRBD2 for D (6 bases). This CDR3 has 14 amino acids. CDR1 DFQATT and CDR2 SNEGSKA come from the germline V gene (reference sequence). With 6 bases removed from V and 1 base from J, the gap between germline ends came to 15 bases. The CDR3 DNA is TGCAGTGCACCGTCCCCCGGGGGCCAAGAGACCCAGTACTTC. Its translation is CSAPSPGGQETQYF.

The table lists this clonotype with many counts. The chain carries TRBV28 and TRBJ2-7, with D possibly being TRBD1 (7 bases). The germline CDR1 and CDR2 sequences are MDHEN and SYDVKM. The CDR3 totals 14 residues. V shed 6 bases and J shed 2 bases, with 14 bases lying between them. The CDR3 here is CASRMGGQPYEQYF. CDR3 in DNA: TGTGCCAGCAGAATGGGGGGACAGCCCTACGAGCAGTACTTC.

This clonotype came up many times. V is TRBV20-1 and J is TRBJ1-2; 10 nucleotides align to TRBD1. V lost 6 bases, J lost 4 bases, and 5 bases stayed unmatched. The germline gives CDR1 DFQATT, CDR2 SNEGSKA (reference sequence). The CDR3 has 13 residues. The CDR3 DNA follows: TGCAGTGCCCCCGGGACAGGGGCCTATGGCTACACCTTC. Protein: CSAPGTGAYGYTF.

This clonotype was detected many times. The chain is built from TRBV6-2 or TRBV6-3 and TRBJ2-7; D is perhaps TRBD1 (6 bases). Germline V gives CDR1 MNHEY, CDR2 SVGEGT. This CDR3 spans 12 amino acids. The V and J ends lost 8 bases and 4 bases respectively, with 12 bases between them. The CDR3 DNA reads TGTGCCAGCGAAGGGACACAGTACGAGCAGTACTTC. Protein product: CASEGTQYEQYF.

This clonotype has a count of ten or more. This CDR3 reads CASSYSARSQTQYF. Written as DNA, the CDR3 is TGTGCCAGCAGTTACTCCGCGCGGTCACAGACCCAGTACTTC. The V and J genes are TRBV6-2 or TRBV6-3 and TRBJ2-5; D is ambiguous. CDR1 and CDR2 (germline): MNHEY, SVGEGT. Trimming removed 0 bases from V and 6 bases from J, with 11 bases in between. The CDR3 runs to 14 residues.

This clonotype was observed many times. The chain has TRBV10-1 and TRBJ1-2; unclear D gene. This CDR3 region has 11 residues. Germline V gene data show CDR1 as WNHNN and CDR2 as SYGVQD (reference sequence). V was cut by 3 bases and J by 8 bases, with 7 bases left in between. The CDR3 DNA reads TGCGCCAGCAGTGACGGGGTCGGCTACACCTTC. Translation: CASSDGVGYTF.

The chain uses TRBV18 and TRBJ1-3, with D possibly matching TRBD1 (6 bases). This CDR3 region has 16 residues. V lost 5 bases and J 0 bases, leaving 14 bases between the germline ends. CDR1 is KGHSH and CDR2 is LQKENI in the germline V gene. The CDR3 region is CASSSPGQSSGNTIYF. The DNA of the CDR3 is TGTGCCAGCTCATCCCCCGGACAGAGCTCTGGAAACACCATATATTTT.

This clonotype was counted a few times. This rearrangement joins TRBV12-3 or TRBV12-4 to TRBJ2-2, with 8 bases that match TRBD2. The CDR3 consists of 15 residues. Germline trimming cut 7 bases from V and 6 bases from J; bases unmatched to any gene: 10. CDR3 protein: CASKKAGAASGELFF. In DNA form, the CDR3 reads TGTGCCAGCAAGAAAGCGGGGGCGGCGTCCGGGGAGCTGTTTTTT.